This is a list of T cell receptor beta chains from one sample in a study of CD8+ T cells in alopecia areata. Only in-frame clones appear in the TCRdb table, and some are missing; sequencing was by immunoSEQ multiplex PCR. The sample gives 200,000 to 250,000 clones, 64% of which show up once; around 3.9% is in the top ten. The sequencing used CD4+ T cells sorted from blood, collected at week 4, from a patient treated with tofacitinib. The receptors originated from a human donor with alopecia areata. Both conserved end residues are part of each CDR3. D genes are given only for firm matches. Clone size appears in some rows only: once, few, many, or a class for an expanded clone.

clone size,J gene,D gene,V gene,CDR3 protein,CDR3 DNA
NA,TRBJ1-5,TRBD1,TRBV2,CASRQGADQPQHF,TGTGCCAGCAGGCAGGGGGCGGATCAGCCCCAGCATTTT
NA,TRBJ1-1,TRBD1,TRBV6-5,CASSWDRGITEAFF,TGTGCCAGCAGTTGGGACAGGGGCATTACGGAAGCTTTCTTT
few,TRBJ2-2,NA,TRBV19,CASSISGNTGELFF,TGTGCCAGTAGTATCTCAGGGAACACCGGGGAGCTGTTTTTT
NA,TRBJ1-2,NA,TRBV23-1,CASLSAVNDYGYTF,TGCGCCAGCCTCTCGGCAGTGAATGACTATGGCTACACCTTC
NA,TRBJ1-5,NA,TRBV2,CASSEGEGGQPQHF,TGTGCCAGCAGTGAAGGGGAGGGCGGTCAGCCCCAGCATTTT
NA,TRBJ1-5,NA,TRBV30,CAWSAGQNNQPQHF,TGTGCCTGGAGTGCCGGACAAAACAATCAGCCCCAGCATTTT
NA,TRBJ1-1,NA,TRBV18,CASSWGRNTEAFF,TGTGCCAGCTCTTGGGGGAGGAACACTGAAGCTTTCTTT
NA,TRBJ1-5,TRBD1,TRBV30,CAWGQGDQPQHF,TGTGCCTGGGGACAGGGAGATCAGCCCCAGCATTTT
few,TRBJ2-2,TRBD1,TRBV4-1,CASSQDDRTGGARTGELFF,TGCGCCAGCAGCCAAGACGATAGGACAGGGGGCGCAAGGACCGGGGAGCTGTTTTTT
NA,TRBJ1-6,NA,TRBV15,CATSRGSGSSYNSPLHF,TGTGCCACCAGCAGAGGTTCGGGGAGCTCCTATAATTCACCCCTCCACTTT
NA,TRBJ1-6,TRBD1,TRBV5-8,CASSPGGTGVRNSPLHF,TGTGCCAGCAGCCCCGGCGGTACAGGGGTAAGGAATTCACCCCTCCACTTT
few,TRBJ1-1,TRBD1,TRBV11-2,CASSQQGATEAFF,TGTGCCAGCAGTCAACAGGGGGCTACTGAAGCTTTCTTT
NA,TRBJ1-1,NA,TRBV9,CASSVGGYTEAFF,TGTGCCAGCAGCGTAGGAGGGTACACTGAAGCTTTCTTT
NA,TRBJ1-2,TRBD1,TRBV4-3,CASSQDQGAVGYTF,TGCGCCAGCAGCCAAGATCAGGGGGCGGTGGGCTACACCTTC
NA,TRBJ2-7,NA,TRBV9,CASSATSSYEQYF,TGTGCCAGCAGTGCAACTAGCTCCTACGAGCAGTACTTC
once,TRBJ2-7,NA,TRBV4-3,CASSQEVRSQVPYEQYF,TGCGCCAGCAGCCAAGAAGTAAGGAGTCAGGTCCCCTACGAGCAGTACTTC
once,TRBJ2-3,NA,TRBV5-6,CASSLPAGTTDTQYF,TGTGCCAGCAGCTTACCCGCCGGGACGACAGATACGCAGTATTTT